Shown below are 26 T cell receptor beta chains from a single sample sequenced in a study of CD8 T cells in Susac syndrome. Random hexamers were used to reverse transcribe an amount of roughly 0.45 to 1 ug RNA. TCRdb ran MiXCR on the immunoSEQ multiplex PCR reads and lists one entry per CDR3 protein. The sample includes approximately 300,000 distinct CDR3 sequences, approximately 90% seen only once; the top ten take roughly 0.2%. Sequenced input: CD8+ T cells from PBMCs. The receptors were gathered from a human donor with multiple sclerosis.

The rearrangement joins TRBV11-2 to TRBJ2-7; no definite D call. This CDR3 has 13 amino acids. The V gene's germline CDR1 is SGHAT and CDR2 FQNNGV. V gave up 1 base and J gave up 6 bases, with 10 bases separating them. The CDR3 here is CASSLGGNFEQYF. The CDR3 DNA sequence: TGTGCCAGCAGCTTAGGGGGTAACTTCGAGCAGTACTTC.

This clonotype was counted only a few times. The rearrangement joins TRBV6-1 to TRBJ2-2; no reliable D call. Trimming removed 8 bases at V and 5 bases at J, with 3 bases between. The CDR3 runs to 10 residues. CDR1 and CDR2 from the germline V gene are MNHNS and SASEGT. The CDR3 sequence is CASDTGELFF. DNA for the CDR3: TGTGCCAGCGATACCGGGGAGCTGTTTTTT.

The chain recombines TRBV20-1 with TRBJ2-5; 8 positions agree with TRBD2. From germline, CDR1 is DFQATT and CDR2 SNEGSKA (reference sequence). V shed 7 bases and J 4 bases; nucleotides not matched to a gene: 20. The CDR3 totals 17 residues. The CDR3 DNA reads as TGCAGTGAGACGCCGGGGGGGACTGGATTGATTGGAGAGACCCAGTACTTC. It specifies CSETPGGTGLIGETQYF.

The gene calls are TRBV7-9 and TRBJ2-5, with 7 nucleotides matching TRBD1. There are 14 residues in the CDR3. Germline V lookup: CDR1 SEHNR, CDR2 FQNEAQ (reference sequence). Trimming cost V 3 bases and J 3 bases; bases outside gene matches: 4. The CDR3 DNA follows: TGTGCCAGCAGCTTGAGACAGGGTGAAGAGACCCAGTACTTC. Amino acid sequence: CASSLRQGEETQYF.

The CDR3 nucleotides read TGTGCCAGCAGTTGGGGCAGGAACTATGGCTACACCTTC. Translating it yields CASSWGRNYGYTF. The V call is TRBV27, the J call TRBJ1-2; TRBD1 is a possible D gene (5 bases). V lost 4 bases and J lost 2, with 8 bases in between. CDR3 length equals 13 residues. The germline V gene encodes CDR1 MNHEY and CDR2 SMNVEV (reference sequence).

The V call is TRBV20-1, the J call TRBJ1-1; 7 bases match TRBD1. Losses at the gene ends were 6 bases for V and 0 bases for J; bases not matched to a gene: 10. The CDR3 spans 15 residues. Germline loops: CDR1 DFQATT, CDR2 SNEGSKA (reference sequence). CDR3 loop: CSAGQAPVMNTEAFF. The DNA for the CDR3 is TGCAGTGCAGGACAGGCGCCCGTCATGAACACTGAAGCTTTCTTT.

CDR3 nucleotide sequence: TGTGCCAGCAGTTTAGCTGGGTTCTTATGGGAAAAACTGTTTTTT. Translating gives CASSLAGFLWEKLFF. J is TRBJ1-4 and V is TRBV12-3 or TRBV12-4, with D hard to call. The CDR3 is 15 amino acids. The ends were cut back, 0 bases at V and 8 bases at J, with 13 bases in the middle.

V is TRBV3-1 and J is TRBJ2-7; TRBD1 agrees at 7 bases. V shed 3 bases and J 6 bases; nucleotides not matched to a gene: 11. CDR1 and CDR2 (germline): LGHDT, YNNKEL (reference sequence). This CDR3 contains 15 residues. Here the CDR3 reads CASSHPSTGAGEQYF. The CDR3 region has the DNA TGTGCCAGCAGCCATCCGTCCACAGGGGCGGGCGAGCAGTACTTC.

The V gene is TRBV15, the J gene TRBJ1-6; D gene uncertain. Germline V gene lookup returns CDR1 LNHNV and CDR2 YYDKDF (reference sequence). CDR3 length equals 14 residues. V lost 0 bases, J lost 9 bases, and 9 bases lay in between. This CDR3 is CATSRDRETSPLHF. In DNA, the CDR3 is TGTGCCACCAGCAGAGATCGAGAAACTTCACCCCTCCACTTT.

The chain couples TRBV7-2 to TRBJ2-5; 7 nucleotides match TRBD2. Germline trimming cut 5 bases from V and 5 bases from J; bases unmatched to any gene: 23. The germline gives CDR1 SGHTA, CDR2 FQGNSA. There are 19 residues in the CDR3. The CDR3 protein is CASSRGLREERISRETQYF. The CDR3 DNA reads TGTGCCAGCAGCCGCGGCCTCCGGGAGGAACGTATCTCACGGGAGACCCAGTACTTC. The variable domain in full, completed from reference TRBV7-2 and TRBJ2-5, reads GAGVSQSPSNKVTEKGKDVELRCDPISGHTALYWYRQSLGQGLEFLIYFQGNSAPDKSGLPSDRFSAERTGGSVSTLTIQRTQQEDSAVYLCASSRGLREERISRETQYFGPGTRLLVL.

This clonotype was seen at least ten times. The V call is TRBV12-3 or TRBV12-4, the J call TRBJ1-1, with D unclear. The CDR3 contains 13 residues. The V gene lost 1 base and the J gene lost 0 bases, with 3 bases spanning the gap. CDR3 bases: TGTGCCAGCAGTTTAGGTATGAACACTGAAGCTTTCTTT. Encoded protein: CASSLGMNTEAFF.

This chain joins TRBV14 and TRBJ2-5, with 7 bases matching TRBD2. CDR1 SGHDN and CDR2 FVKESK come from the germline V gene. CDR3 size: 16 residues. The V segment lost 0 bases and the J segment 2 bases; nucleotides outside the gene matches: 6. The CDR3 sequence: CASSQEGEGSQETQYF. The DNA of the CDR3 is TGTGCCAGCAGCCAAGAAGGGGAGGGGAGTCAAGAGACCCAGTACTTC.

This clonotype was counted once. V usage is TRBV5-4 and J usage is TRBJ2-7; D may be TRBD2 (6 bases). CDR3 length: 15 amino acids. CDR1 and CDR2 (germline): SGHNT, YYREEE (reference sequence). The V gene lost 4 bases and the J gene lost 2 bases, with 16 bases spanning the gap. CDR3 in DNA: TGTGCCAGCAGCGATCCTCCACGGGGGACCTACGAGCAGTACTTC. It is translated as CASSDPPRGTYEQYF.

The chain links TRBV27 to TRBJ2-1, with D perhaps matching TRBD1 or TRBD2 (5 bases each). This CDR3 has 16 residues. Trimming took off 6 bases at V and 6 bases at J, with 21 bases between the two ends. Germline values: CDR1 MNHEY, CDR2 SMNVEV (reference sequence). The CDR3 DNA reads TGTGCCAGCAGCCTTTTGGGCTTTGGGACCGCCAATGAGCAGTTCTTC. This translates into CASSLLGFGTANEQFF.

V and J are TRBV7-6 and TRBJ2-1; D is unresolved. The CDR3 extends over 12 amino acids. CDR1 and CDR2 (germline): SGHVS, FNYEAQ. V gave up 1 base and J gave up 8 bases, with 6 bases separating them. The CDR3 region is CASSLVAYEQFF. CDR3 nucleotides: TGTGCCAGCAGCTTAGTGGCCTATGAGCAGTTCTTC.

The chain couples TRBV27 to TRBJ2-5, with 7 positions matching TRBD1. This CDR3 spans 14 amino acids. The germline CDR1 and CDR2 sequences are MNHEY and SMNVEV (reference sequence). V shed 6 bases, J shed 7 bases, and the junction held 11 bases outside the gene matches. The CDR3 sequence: CASSPSQGRATQYF. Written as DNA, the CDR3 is TGTGCCAGCAGCCCTTCACAGGGGCGAGCGACCCAGTACTTC.

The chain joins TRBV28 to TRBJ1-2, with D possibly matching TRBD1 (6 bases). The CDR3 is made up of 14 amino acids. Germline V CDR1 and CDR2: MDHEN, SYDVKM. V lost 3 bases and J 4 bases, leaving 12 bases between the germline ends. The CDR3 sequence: CASSFPGESYGYTF. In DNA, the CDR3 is TGTGCCAGCAGTTTCCCAGGGGAGAGCTATGGCTACACCTTC.

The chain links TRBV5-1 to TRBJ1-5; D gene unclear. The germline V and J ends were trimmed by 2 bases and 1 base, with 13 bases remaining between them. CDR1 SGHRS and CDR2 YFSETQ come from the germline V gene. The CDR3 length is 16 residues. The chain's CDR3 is CASSLNGDYSNQPQHF. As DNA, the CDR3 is TGCGCCAGCAGCTTAAACGGAGACTACAGCAATCAGCCCCAGCATTTT.

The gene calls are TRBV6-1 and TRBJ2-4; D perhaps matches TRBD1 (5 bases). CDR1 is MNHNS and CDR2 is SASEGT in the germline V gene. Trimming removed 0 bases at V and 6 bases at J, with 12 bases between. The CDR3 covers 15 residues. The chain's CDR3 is CASSEAAGTGNIQYF. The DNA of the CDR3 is TGTGCCAGCAGTGAAGCGGCAGGCACAGGAAACATTCAGTACTTC.

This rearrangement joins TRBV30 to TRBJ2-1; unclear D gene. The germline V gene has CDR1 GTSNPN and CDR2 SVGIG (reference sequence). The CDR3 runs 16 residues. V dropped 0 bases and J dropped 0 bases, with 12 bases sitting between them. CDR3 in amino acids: CAWSVHQLSSYNEQFF. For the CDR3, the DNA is TGTGCCTGGAGTGTACATCAGCTTTCCTCCTACAATGAGCAGTTCTTC.

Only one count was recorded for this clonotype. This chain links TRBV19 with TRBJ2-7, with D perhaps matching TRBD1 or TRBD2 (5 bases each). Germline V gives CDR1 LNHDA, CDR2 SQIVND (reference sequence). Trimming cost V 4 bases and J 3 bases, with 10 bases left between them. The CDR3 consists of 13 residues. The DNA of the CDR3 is TGTGCCAGTAGTACTCGGGACGGCTACGAGCAGTACTTC. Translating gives CASSTRDGYEQYF.

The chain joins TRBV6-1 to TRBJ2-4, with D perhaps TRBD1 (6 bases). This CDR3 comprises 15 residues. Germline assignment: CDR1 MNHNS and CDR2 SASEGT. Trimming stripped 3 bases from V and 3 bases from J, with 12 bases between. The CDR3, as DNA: TGTGCCAGCAGTGAGGGATTGGACAGCAAAAACATTCAGTACTTC. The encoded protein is CASSEGLDSKNIQYF.

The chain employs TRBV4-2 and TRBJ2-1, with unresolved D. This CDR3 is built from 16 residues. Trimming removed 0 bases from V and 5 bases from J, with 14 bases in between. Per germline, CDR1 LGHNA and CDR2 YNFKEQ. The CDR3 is CASSQESLSQNNEQFF. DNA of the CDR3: TGTGCCAGCAGCCAAGAGTCCCTATCCCAGAACAATGAGCAGTTCTTC.

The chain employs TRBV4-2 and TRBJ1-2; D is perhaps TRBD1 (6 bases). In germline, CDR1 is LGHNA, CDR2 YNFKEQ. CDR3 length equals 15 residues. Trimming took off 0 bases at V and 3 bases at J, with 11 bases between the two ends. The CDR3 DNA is TGTGCCAGCAGCCAAGAGTGGACAGCTGACTATGGCTACACCTTC. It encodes CASSQEWTADYGYTF.

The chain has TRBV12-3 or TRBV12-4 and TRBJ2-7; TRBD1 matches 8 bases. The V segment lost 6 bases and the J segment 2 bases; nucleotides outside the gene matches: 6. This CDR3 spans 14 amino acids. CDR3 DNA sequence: TGTGCCAGCAGACCGGGACAGGATACCTACGAGCAGTACTTC. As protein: CASRPGQDTYEQYF.

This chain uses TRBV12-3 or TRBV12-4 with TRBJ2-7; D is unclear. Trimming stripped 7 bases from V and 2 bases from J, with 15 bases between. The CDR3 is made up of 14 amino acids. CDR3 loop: CASTSGSQPYEQYF. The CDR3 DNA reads TGTGCCAGCACCTCCGGGTCCCAGCCCTACGAGCAGTACTTC.